The T cell receptor delta chain described here comes from a study of Vδ1+ human thymocytes. Whole-study findings and limits: Many TRG clonotypes were shared between donors; TRD repertoires were essentially private. Unlike peripheral blood Vdelta1+ controls, thymic delta-chain sequences included about 20% Vdelta2 and few Vdelta3. In the thymus, TRG and TRD repertoires looked highly polyclonal with Gaussian CDR3 lengths.

The template was reverse-transcribed extracted RNA. Multiplex PCR used pooled V-gene forward primers and a constant-region reverse primer to amplify CDR3s. TCRdb made new clone calls on the multiplex PCR reads using CATT. The sample lists approximately 25,000 delta-chain clones; about 31% were seen once. This clone has just a few counts. Its specificity is unknown. Vdelta1+ thymocyte sorts reached between about 97% and 99.6% purity. Trimming removed 2 bases from V and 2 bases from J; junction bases left unmatched: 25. This CDR3 has 22 amino acids. Germline V gene lookup returns CDR1 TSWWSYY and CDR2 QGS.

The V and J genes are TRDV1 and TRDJ1; TRDD3 matches 8 bases. Sequenced sample: Vdelta1+ gamma-delta thymocytes from the thymus. Subset meaning: FACS-sorted CD3+ TCRalphabeta- TCRVdelta1+ TCRVdelta2- thymocytes. The sequence was collected from a boy in the first two years of life who had congenital heart surgery. The DNA of the CDR3 is TGTGCTCTTGGGGAATTGGGGGATTCTCCCACCGGAGTGGCAAAATGGACCGATAAACTCATCTTT. Its protein is CALGELGDSPTGVAKWTDKLIF.